This record covers a single TCR beta chain. Its cognate antigen is unknown. TCRdb keeps only in-frame clones here, not all; method: immunoSEQ multiplex PCR. The sample holds roughly 50,000 clones, roughly 76% seen once. Sequencing followed a ViraFEST assay step that expanded antigen-specific CD4+ T cells with viral peptide pools. When less than 11 days of culture had elapsed, CD4+ T cells were isolated. No vaccinee had earlier SARS-CoV-2 infection, and nucleocapsid antibodies were negative. V was trimmed by 5 bases and J by 3 bases, leaving 16 bases between them. Germline V gene sequence: CDR1 MNHEY, CDR2 SVGAGI. The CDR3 consists of 15 residues. The data originate from a study of vaccination effects on CD4 cells after COVID-19.

This TCR came from a human donor who received a COVID-19 vaccine. This rearrangement joins TRBV6-5 to TRBJ1-1, with D perhaps TRBD1 (5 bases). The sequencing here drew on CD4+ T cells from PBMCs cultured with HCoV-229E spike peptides, taken before COVID-19 vaccination. The CDR3 loop is CASSTRQSSHTEAFF. The CDR3 DNA follows: TGTGCCAGCAGTACCCGACAGAGCTCACACACTGAAGCTTTCTTT.